These T cell receptor beta chains were read from a single sample in a study of blood T cell repertoires in COVID-19. Assay used: immunoSEQ multiplex PCR; TCRdb lists only in-frame clones, some missing. The repertoire holds about 250,000 clones, about 82% seen once, with about 6% in the top ten. Material for sequencing was peripheral blood. The source of these receptors is a woman of 80 years or more with COVID-19, enrolled during active disease. Each CDR3 is given with its conserved first and last residue. The order of the fields is J gene, D gene, V gene, clone size, CDR3 DNA, CDR3 protein. D genes are given only for firm matches. The listing skips clone size in some rows; elsewhere it reads once, few, many or a size class.

TRBJ2-1,TRBD2,TRBV28,NA,TGTGCCAGCAGTTTAGCGGGGGGGCACGGTGAGCAGTTCTTC,CASSLAGGHGEQFF
TRBJ1-5,NA,TRBV7-8,NA,TGTGCCAGCAGCTTAGGCGGAGAACAGCCCCAGCATTTT,CASSLGGEQPQHF
TRBJ1-5,TRBD1,TRBV7-3,NA,TGTGCCAGCACCCCATTAAAGGCCGAACAGGGGAGCGGTCAGCCCCAGCATTTT,CASTPLKAEQGSGQPQHF
TRBJ1-4,NA,TRBV5-1,NA,TGCGCCAGCAGCCCTTACGGGGTTAATGAAAAACTGTTTTTT,CASSPYGVNEKLFF
TRBJ1-2,NA,TRBV28,once,TGTGCCAGCAGTTTGAGCGGAAGGGCAGCGAAGTATGGCTACACCTTC,CASSLSGRAAKYGYTF
TRBJ2-3,NA,TRBV24-1,NA,TGTGCCACCAGTGCCCAAATGACAGATACGCAGTATTTT,CATSAQMTDTQYF
TRBJ2-1,NA,TRBV7-6,NA,TGTGCCAGCAGCTTAGCGACTGCCTACAATGAGCAGTTCTTC,CASSLATAYNEQFF
TRBJ1-6,NA,TRBV7-2,NA,TGTGCCAGCAGCTTAGGGGCCAAGGATTCACCCCTCCACTTT,CASSLGAKDSPLHF
TRBJ1-1,NA,TRBV10-3,NA,TGTGCCATCAACCGGGGAACGGACTCAAAAACTTTCTTT,CAINRGTDSKTFF
TRBJ1-2,NA,TRBV10-3,NA,TGTGCCATCAGTTCAGGGGTACAGAACTATGGCTACACCTTC,CAISSGVQNYGYTF
TRBJ2-7,NA,TRBV10-3,few,TGTGCCACCTCAGGGTCCTACGAGCAGTACTTC,CATSGSYEQYF
TRBJ1-4,NA,TRBV27,NA,TGTGCCAGCAGTCGTGTCGGGGCTAATGAAAAACTGTTTTTT,CASSRVGANEKLFF
TRBJ1-6,TRBD1,TRBV12-3/TRBV12-4,NA,TGTGCCAGCAGACAGGGGGATTCACCCCTCCACTTT,CASRQGDSPLHF
TRBJ2-1,TRBD2,TRBV3-1/TRBV3-2,once,TGTGCCAGCAGCCGACCCAAGGGTAGCGGGGGAAACAATGAGCAGTTCTTC,CASSRPKGSGGNNEQFF
TRBJ2-1,NA,TRBV30,NA,TGTGCCTGGAGTATCCCAGGGGTGGGGTTCAATGAGCAGTTCTTC,CAWSIPGVGFNEQFF
TRBJ2-5,TRBD2,TRBV19,NA,TGTGCCAGTAGTATATATCGAGCGGGGGAACAAGAGACCCAGTACTTC,CASSIYRAGEQETQYF
TRBJ2-5,NA,TRBV7-2,NA,TGTGCCAGCAGCTTAGCCGGGGGTGGGTGGGAGACCCAGTACTTC,CASSLAGGGWETQYF
TRBJ1-4,NA,TRBV28,NA,TGTGCCAGCAGTTTAGCCGGTAGAGCTAATGAAAAACTGTTTTTT,CASSLAGRANEKLFF
TRBJ1-2,TRBD1,TRBV19,NA,TGTGCCAGTAGTATAGACCAGGGACAGGGGTTCGCTGGCTACACCTTC,CASSIDQGQGFAGYTF
TRBJ2-1,TRBD2,TRBV3-1/TRBV3-2,NA,TGTGCCAGCAGCCACCACGGGCGGGGGGCCTACAATGAGCAGTTCTTC,CASSHHGRGAYNEQFF
TRBJ2-3,TRBD2,TRBV6-6,NA,TGTGCCAGCAGTGGGACTAGCGGTGGGAGCACAGATACGCAGTATTTT,CASSGTSGGSTDTQYF
TRBJ1-2,NA,TRBV2,NA,TGTGCCAGCAGTGACCCGAGAGGCAGGGCACAGGGCTACACCTTC,CASSDPRGRAQGYTF
TRBJ2-2,TRBD1,TRBV28,NA,TGTGCCAGCAGACGGGACAGTATCCAACCGAACACCGGGGAGCTGTTTTTT,CASRRDSIQPNTGELFF
TRBJ1-5,NA,TRBV27,NA,TGTGCCAGCAGTTTATCCCCAAATCAGCCCCAGCATTTT,CASSLSPNQPQHF
TRBJ2-3,TRBD1,TRBV5-1,NA,TGCGCCAGCAGCTCGGTACCGGGACAGAGCACAGATACGCAGTATTTT,CASSSVPGQSTDTQYF
TRBJ1-2,NA,TRBV18,NA,TGTGCCAGCTCACCTGACCCCCAGGGCTATGGCTACACCTTC,CASSPDPQGYGYTF
TRBJ2-2,TRBD2,TRBV28,NA,TGTGCCAGCAGTTCCGGGACTAGGATCACCGGGGAGCTGTTTTTT,CASSSGTRITGELFF
TRBJ2-5,NA,TRBV19,NA,TGTGCCAGTAGTATAGGAGGGGTGAACAGGGCGCGGGAGACCCAGTACTTC,CASSIGGVNRARETQYF
TRBJ2-1,TRBD2,TRBV19,NA,TGTGCCAGTAGTTTCTCAAGCGGGGGGATGATAAGCTCCTACAATGAGCAGTTCTTC,CASSFSSGGMISSYNEQFF
TRBJ1-2,TRBD1,TRBV18,NA,TGTGCCAGCTCACCACCGAACAGGGGGTGGGATGGCTACACCTTC,CASSPPNRGWDGYTF
TRBJ2-7,TRBD2,TRBV27,NA,TGTGCCAGCAGGACCGGGACTAGCGGTTCCTACGAGCAGTACTTC,CASRTGTSGSYEQYF
TRBJ1-6,NA,TRBV6-5,few,TGTGCCAGCGGCATCGGGAGGGCCTATAATTCACCCCTCCACTTT,CASGIGRAYNSPLHF
TRBJ1-4,TRBD1,TRBV28,few,TGTGCCAGCAGTTTCGGACAGGGGGCCTCTAATGAAAAACTGTTTTTT,CASSFGQGASNEKLFF
TRBJ1-1,TRBD1,TRBV2,NA,TGTGCCAGCAAGGGACAGGGATTCGGCACTGAAGCTTTCTTT,CASKGQGFGTEAFF
TRBJ1-1,NA,TRBV7-9,NA,TGTGCCAGCAGCGCCGAGTTCAACACTGAAGCTTTCTTT,CASSAEFNTEAFF
TRBJ2-7,TRBD2,TRBV6-7,once,TGTGCCAGCAGTTACCCCTGGCCCCGAGGGACTAGCGGGGGGGCCTTACGCGACGAGCAGTACTTC,CASSYPWPRGTSGGALRDEQYF
TRBJ2-3,NA,TRBV6-4,NA,TGTGCCAGCAGCACTACCGACACAGATACGCAGTATTTT,CASSTTDTDTQYF
TRBJ1-1,NA,TRBV19,NA,TGTGCCAGTAGTCCTCAGGGGAAAGGCTCTTTGAACACTGAAGCTTTCTTT,CASSPQGKGSLNTEAFF
TRBJ1-4,TRBD1,TRBV5-1,once,TGCGCCAGCAGCCTCCTAGGGACAGGGGGCGAAAAACTGTTTTTT,CASSLLGTGGEKLFF
TRBJ2-2,NA,TRBV7-8,NA,TGTGCCAGCAGCTTAGTTAGAATGCGGGAGCTGTTTTTT,CASSLVRMRELFF
TRBJ2-7,TRBD1,TRBV4-2,NA,TGTGCCAGCAGCCAAGATTATATTGGGACAGTCCCCTACGAGCAGTACTTC,CASSQDYIGTVPYEQYF
TRBJ1-2,NA,TRBV24-1,NA,TGTGCCACCAGTGATTTTGGGGGGGACTACACCTTC,CATSDFGGDYTF
TRBJ1-1,NA,TRBV5-4,once,TGTGCCTTGCACTCGGGGGGTGGGACTGAAGCTTTCTTT,CALHSGGGTEAFF
TRBJ1-3,NA,TRBV7-8,NA,TGTGCCAGCAGCTCATCAGACAGAAGGGGAAACACCATATATTTT,CASSSSDRRGNTIYF
TRBJ2-7,TRBD1,TRBV9,few,TGTGCCAGCAGCGCCCGACAGGGGGCGAAGGAGCAGTACTTC,CASSARQGAKEQYF
TRBJ2-7,NA,TRBV6-5,NA,TGTGCCAGCAGCCCCAGTCTAGCGCAGTCCTACGAGCAGTACTTC,CASSPSLAQSYEQYF
TRBJ2-2,TRBD1,TRBV19,NA,TGTGCCAGTACCAAGACAGGGGGCTTTTCGAACACCGGGGAGCTGTTTTTT,CASTKTGGFSNTGELFF
TRBJ1-4,TRBD1,TRBV7-9,NA,TGTGCCAGCAGCTCAACGACAGGGGGAGGAGAAAAACTGTTTTTT,CASSSTTGGGEKLFF
TRBJ1-1,NA,TRBV6-1,NA,TGTGCCAGCAGTGAATTCAGGATCGAGAACACTGAAGCTTTCTTT,CASSEFRIENTEAFF
TRBJ1-5,NA,TRBV6-2/TRBV6-3,NA,TGTGCCAGCAGTTCACCCGGGGGGGGATTCAATCAGCCCCAGCATTTT,CASSSPGGGFNQPQHF
TRBJ1-5,NA,TRBV5-4,NA,TGTGCCAGCAGCTTGGGCGATGAGGCCAATCAGCCCCAGCATTTT,CASSLGDEANQPQHF
TRBJ2-7,NA,TRBV21-1,NA,TGTGCCAGCAGCCTAATCTGGACAGGGGAGACCTACGAGCAGTACTTC,CASSLIWTGETYEQYF
TRBJ1-1,NA,TRBV6-6,NA,TGTGCCAGCAGTTACGAGAGGAACACTGAAGCTTTCTTT,CASSYERNTEAFF
TRBJ1-1,TRBD1,TRBV18,NA,TGTGCCAGCTCACCGACTACAGGGGCATACACTGAAGCTTTCTTT,CASSPTTGAYTEAFF
TRBJ1-6,NA,TRBV7-9,NA,TGTGCCAGCAGCTTTGGGGAGGGGACCCTCCACTTT,CASSFGEGTLHF
TRBJ2-7,NA,TRBV21-1,NA,TGTGCCAGCAGCAAATACGTCATCTACTACGAGCAGTACTTC,CASSKYVIYYEQYF
TRBJ1-6,NA,TRBV9,NA,TGTGCCAGCAGTCCCAGCTATAATTCACCCCTCCACTTT,CASSPSYNSPLHF